The 10 T cell receptor beta chains given below trace back to one sample, sequenced in a study of multiple sclerosis patients with progressive multifocal leukoencephalopathy. Specified time point: time of PML onset. This table comes from immunoSEQ multiplex PCR, and its TCRdb copy is limited to in-frame clones, with some not included. There are some 28,000 clones in the sample; 75% to 90% occur only once, and 9.5% to 15% lies in the top ten. The material sequenced was PBMCs, taken from a patient treated with natalizumab. The receptors come from a woman younger than 45 with progressive multifocal leukoencephalopathy.

This chain uses TRBV9 with TRBJ1-2; D might be TRBD1 (6 bases). From germline, CDR1 is SGDLS and CDR2 YYNGEE. The CDR3 spans 14 residues. Trimming took 0 bases from V and 9 from J, leaving 15 bases between them. This CDR3 reads CASSVAAGTRSYTF. In DNA, the CDR3 is TGTGCCAGCAGCGTAGCCGCCGGGACACGGAGCTACACCTTC.

This clone was recorded once. The V gene is TRBV25-1, the J gene TRBJ2-7; no firm D call. The germline gives CDR1 MGHDK, CDR2 SYGVNS. The ends were cut back, 6 bases at V and 7 bases at J, with 13 bases in the middle. The CDR3 totals 12 residues. This CDR3 reads CASRRGVREQYF. CDR3 sequence (DNA): TGTGCCAGCAGGCGAGGAGTGAGGGAGCAGTACTTC.

V and J are TRBV6-1 and TRBJ1-3; D is unresolved. V was clipped by 3 bases and J by 0 bases, with 6 bases between them. Germline CDR1 MNHNS, CDR2 SASEGT. CDR3 length equals 14 residues. The DNA of the CDR3 is TGTGCCAGCAGTGACAGGCCCTCTGGAAACACCATATATTTT. Residues: CASSDRPSGNTIYF.

The V and J genes are TRBV2 and TRBJ1-2; D gene unclear. V lost 1 base, J lost 5 bases, and 8 bases lay in between. Germline V gene sequence: CDR1 SNHLY, CDR2 FYNNEI. The CDR3 length is 13 residues. DNA of the CDR3: TGTGCCAGCAGTGAAGATTCGGTTTATGGCTACACCTTC. The encoded protein is CASSEDSVYGYTF.

J is TRBJ2-5 and V is TRBV11-2, with TRBD2 matching 11 bases. Per germline, CDR1 SGHAT and CDR2 FQNNGV. V dropped 5 bases and J dropped 4; count of bases not matched to a gene: 12. This CDR3 is built from 17 residues. CDR3 in DNA: TGTGCCAGCAGCCCAGGGGATAGCGGGGGGGCTAGAGAGACCCAGTACTTC. It specifies CASSPGDSGGARETQYF.

The V gene is TRBV10-3, the J gene TRBJ2-2; D gene ambiguous. Germline V gene sequence: CDR1 ENHRY, CDR2 SYGVKD. CDR3 length: 14 residues. V lost 2 bases, J lost 1 base, and 5 bases lay in between. The CDR3 region has the DNA TGTGCCATCAGTGAGCCGATGAACACCGGGGAGCTGTTTTTT. Translation gives CAISEPMNTGELFF.

V gene TRBV11-2 combines with J gene TRBJ2-5, with 10 bases matching TRBD2. The V and J ends lost 5 bases and 2 bases, in that order; junction bases with no gene match: 8. The CDR3 covers 16 residues. Germline V gene lookup returns CDR1 SGHAT and CDR2 FQNNGV. CDR3 coding DNA: TGTGCCAGCAGCCTCGTGGTAGCGGGGGGTCAAGAGACCCAGTACTTC. Protein: CASSLVVAGGQETQYF.

The chain couples TRBV7-9 to TRBJ2-3; D not certain. CDR1 SEHNR and CDR2 FQNEAQ come from the germline V gene (reference sequence). CDR3 length equals 16 residues. The V and J ends lost 4 bases and 8 bases respectively, with 22 bases between them. The chain's CDR3 is CASSSPTVPGAVTQYF. CDR3 sequence (DNA): TGTGCCAGCAGCTCGCCGACCGTCCCTGGAGCAGTTACGCAGTATTTT.

This chain joins TRBV6-1 and TRBJ1-5; D is undetermined. V was clipped by 1 base and J by 1 base, with 8 bases between them. The CDR3 is 15 amino acids. Germline-derived CDR1 and CDR2 are MNHNS and SASEGT. This chain's CDR3 is CASSEGSGSNQPQHF. The CDR3, as DNA: TGTGCCAGCAGTGAAGGTTCCGGGAGCAATCAGCCCCAGCATTTT.

V is TRBV5-1 and J is TRBJ2-3; 7 bases match TRBD2. V shed 3 bases and J 5 bases; nucleotides not matched to a gene: 9. The CDR3 extends over 15 amino acids. CDR1 and CDR2 from the germline V gene are SGHRS and YFSETQ. CDR3 amino acids: CASSSRTSGIDTQYF. CDR3 bases: TGCGCCAGCAGCTCTAGGACTAGTGGGATAGATACGCAGTATTTT.